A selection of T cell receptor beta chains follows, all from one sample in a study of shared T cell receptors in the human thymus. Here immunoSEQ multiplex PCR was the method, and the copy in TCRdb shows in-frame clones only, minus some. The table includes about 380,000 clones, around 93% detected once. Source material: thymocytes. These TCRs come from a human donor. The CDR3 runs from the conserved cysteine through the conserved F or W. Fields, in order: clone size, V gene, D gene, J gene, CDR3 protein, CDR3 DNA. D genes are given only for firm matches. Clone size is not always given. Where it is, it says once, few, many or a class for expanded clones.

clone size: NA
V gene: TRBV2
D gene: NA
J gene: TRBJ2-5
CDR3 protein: CASSGDAETQYF
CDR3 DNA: TGTGCCAGCAGTGGGGACGCAGAGACCCAGTACTTC

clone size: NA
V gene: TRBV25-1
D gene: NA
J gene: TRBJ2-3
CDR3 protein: CASSGDTTSTDTQYF
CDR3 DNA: TGTGCCAGCAGTGGGGACACGACTAGCACAGATACGCAGTATTTT

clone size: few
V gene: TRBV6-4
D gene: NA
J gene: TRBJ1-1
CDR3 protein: CASSDGGVTEAFF
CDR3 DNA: TGTGCCAGCAGTGACGGCGGGGTTACTGAAGCTTTCTTT

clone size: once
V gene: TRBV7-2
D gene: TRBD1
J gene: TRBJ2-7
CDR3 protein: CASSSYRDRSYEQYF
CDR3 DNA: TGTGCCAGCAGCTCGTACCGGGACAGGAGCTACGAGCAGTACTTC

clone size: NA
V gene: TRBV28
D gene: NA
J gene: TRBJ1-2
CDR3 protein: CASSSQGPPIGGYTF
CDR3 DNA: TGTGCCAGCAGTTCACAGGGCCCACCTATCGGCGGCTACACCTTC

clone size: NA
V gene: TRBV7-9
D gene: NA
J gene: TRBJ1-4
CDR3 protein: CASRVLGRLFF
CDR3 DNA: TGTGCCAGCAGGGTCCTTGGGAGACTGTTTTTT

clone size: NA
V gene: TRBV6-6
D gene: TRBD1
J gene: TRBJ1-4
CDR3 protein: CASSHGTGGGEKLFF
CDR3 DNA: TGTGCCAGCAGTCATGGGACAGGGGGCGGTGAAAAACTGTTTTTT

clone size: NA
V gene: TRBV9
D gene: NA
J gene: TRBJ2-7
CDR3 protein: CASSVAPQGPAYEQYF
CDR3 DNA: TGTGCCAGCAGCGTAGCCCCCCAGGGGCCCGCCTACGAGCAGTACTTC

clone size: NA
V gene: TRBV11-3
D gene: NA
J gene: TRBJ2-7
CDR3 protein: CASSPDADAYEQYF
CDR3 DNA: TGTGCCAGCAGCCCGGACGCAGATGCCTACGAGCAGTACTTC

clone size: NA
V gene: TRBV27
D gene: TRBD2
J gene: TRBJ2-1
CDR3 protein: CASSLEGGVDEQFF
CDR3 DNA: TGTGCCAGCAGTTTGGAGGGAGGGGTGGATGAGCAGTTCTTC

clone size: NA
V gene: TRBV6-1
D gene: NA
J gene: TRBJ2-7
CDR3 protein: CASSNGTGTYEQYF
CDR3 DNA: TGTGCCAGCAGTAACGGGACGGGGACCTACGAGCAGTACTTC

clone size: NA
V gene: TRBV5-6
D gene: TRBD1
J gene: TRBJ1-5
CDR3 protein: CASSLKEMRTGGGNQPQHF
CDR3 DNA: TGTGCCAGCAGCTTGAAGGAAATGCGGACAGGGGGTGGGAATCAGCCCCAGCATTTT

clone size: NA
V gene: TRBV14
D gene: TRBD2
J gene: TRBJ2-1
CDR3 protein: CASSQDRREEVNEQFF
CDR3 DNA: TGTGCCAGCAGCCAAGATCGGCGGGAGGAGGTCAATGAGCAGTTCTTC

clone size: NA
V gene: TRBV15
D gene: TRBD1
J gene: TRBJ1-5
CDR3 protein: CATSRGIPGTGDSNQPQHF
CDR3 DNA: TGTGCCACCAGCAGAGGAATTCCCGGGACAGGGGATAGCAATCAGCCCCAGCATTTT

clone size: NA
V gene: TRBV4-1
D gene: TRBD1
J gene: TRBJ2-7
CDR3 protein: CASSSGTVAYEQYF
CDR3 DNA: TGCGCCAGCAGCTCCGGGACAGTTGCCTACGAGCAGTACTTC

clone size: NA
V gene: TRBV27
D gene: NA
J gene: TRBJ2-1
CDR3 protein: CASSFGQALEQFF
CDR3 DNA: TGTGCCAGCAGTTTTGGGCAGGCCCTTGAGCAGTTCTTC

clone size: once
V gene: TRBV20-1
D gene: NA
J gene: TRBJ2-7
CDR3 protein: CSARGSSEQYF
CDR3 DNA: TGCAGTGCTAGGGGCTCCAGCGAGCAGTACTTC